This paragraph reports one T cell receptor (beta chain). Trimming took off 2 bases at V and 7 bases at J, with 17 bases between the two ends. Germline loops: CDR1 MNHEY, CDR2 SVGAGI. The CDR3 has 16 residues. The RNA, roughly 0.45 to 1 ug, was put through reverse transcription using random hexamers. MiXCR was run by TCRdb on the immunoSEQ multiplex PCR reads, yielding one entry per CDR3 protein. The table includes about 180,000 distinct CDR3 sequences, approximately 94% detected once. The source of the sample is a study of CD8 T cells in Susac syndrome. For the study at large: Patients with Susac syndrome were therapy-naive, treated with corticosteroids, or treated with intravenous immunoglobulin alone when blood was collected.

The rearrangement links TRBV6-5 to TRBJ2-2, with D maybe TRBD2 (7 bases). Sample: CD4+ T cells from PBMCs. This sequence originates from a human donor with Susac syndrome. The CDR3 sequence is CASSYAGAGAGGELFF. The DNA of the CDR3 is TGTGCCAGCAGTTACGCGGGGGCGGGGGCTGGCGGGGAGCTGTTTTTT.